This T cell receptor (beta chain) was recovered during a study of regulatory T cells in long-lasting Graves disease. Library construction for TCR beta used iRepertoire HTBI primers and Arm-PCR of CDR3 regions. MiXCR was run by TCRdb on the multiplex PCR reads, yielding one entry per CDR3 protein. This sample has approximately 400,000 distinct CDR3 sequences, with 15% found just once. The time point denotes: newly diagnosed GD, antithyroid drugs for less than 3 months. Isolated PBMC RNA provided the starting material for the TCR library. This clonotype was recorded a few times. V was clipped by 5 bases and J by 5 bases; unmatched bases: 7. CDR1 MDHEN and CDR2 SYDVKM come from the germline V gene. CDR3 length equals 16 residues. These data also formed part of another study, on T cells in Graves' hyperthyroidism and ophthalmopathy.

The chain carries TRBV28 and TRBJ2-2, with 11 bases that match TRBD2. The material was peripheral blood mononuclear cells (PBMCs), obtained at new diagnosis, from a patient treated with antithyroid drugs. This TCR was sampled from a woman aged 25 to 39 with Graves disease. The CDR3 DNA reads TGTGCCAGCAGTCAAGGGACTAGCGGAGGAACCGGGGAGCTGTTTTTT. Translating gives CASSQGTSGGTGELFF.